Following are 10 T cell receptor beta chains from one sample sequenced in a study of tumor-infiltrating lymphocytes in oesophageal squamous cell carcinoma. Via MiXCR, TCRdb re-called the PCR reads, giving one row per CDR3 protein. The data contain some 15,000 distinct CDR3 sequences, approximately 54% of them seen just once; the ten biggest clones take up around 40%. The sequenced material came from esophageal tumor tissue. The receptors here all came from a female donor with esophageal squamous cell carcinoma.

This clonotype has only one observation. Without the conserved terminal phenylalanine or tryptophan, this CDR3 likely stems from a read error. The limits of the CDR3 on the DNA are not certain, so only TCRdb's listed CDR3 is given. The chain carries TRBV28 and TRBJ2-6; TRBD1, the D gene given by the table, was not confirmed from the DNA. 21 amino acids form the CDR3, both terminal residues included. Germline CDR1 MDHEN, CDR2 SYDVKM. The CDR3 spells CASSSTFKDGTGGGDEQYFGA.

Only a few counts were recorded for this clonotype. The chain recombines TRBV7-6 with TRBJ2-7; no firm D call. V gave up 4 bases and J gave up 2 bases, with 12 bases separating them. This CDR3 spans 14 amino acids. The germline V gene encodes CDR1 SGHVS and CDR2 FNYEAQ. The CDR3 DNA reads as TGTGCCAGCAGCTCAACAGAACGACCCTACGAGCAGTACTTC. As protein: CASSSTERPYEQYF.

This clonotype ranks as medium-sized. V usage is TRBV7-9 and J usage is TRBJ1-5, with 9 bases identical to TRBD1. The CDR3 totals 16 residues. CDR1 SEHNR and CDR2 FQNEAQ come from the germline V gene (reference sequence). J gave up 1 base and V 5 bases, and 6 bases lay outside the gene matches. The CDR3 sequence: CASSPGQGDSNQPQHF. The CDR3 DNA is TGTGCCAGCAGCCCGGGACAGGGTGACAGCAATCAGCCCCAGCATTTT.

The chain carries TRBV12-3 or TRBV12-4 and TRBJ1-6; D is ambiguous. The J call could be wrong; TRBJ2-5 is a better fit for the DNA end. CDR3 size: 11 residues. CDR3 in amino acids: CASSFGETQYF. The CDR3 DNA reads TGTGCCAGCAGTTTCGGAGAGACCCAGTACTTC.

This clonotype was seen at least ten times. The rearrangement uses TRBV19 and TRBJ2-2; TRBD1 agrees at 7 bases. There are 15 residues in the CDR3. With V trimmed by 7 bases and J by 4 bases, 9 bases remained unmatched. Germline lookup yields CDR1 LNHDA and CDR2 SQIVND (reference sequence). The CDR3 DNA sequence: TGTGCCAGTACCCTTACAGGGGCGAGCACCGGGGAGCTGTTTTTT. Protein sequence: CASTLTGASTGELFF.

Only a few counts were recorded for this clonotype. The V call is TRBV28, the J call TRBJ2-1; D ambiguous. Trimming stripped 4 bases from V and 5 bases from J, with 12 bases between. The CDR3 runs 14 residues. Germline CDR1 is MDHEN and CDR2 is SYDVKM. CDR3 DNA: TGTGCCAGCAGTTCCCCACTACTCGACAATGAGCAGTTCTTC. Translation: CASSSPLLDNEQFF.

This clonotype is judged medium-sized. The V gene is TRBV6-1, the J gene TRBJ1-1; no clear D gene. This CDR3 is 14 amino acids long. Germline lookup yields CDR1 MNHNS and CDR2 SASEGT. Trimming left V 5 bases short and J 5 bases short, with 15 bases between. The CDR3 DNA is TGTGCCAGCAGTCGCCCCTCACTGGGGACTGAAGCTTTCTTT. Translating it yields CASSRPSLGTEAFF.

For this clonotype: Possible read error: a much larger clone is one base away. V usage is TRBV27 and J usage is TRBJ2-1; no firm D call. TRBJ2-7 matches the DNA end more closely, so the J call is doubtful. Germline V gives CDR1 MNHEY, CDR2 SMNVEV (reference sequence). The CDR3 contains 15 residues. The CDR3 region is CASKRMVESYNEQYF. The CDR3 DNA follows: TGTGCCAGCAAGAGAATGGTGGAGTCCTACAATGAGCAGTACTTC.

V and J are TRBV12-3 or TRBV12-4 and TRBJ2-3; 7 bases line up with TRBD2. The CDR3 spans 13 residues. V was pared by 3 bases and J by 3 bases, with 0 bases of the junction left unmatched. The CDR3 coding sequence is TGTGCCAGCAGTTTCGGGGGGACAGATACGCAGTATTTT. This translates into CASSFGGTDTQYF.

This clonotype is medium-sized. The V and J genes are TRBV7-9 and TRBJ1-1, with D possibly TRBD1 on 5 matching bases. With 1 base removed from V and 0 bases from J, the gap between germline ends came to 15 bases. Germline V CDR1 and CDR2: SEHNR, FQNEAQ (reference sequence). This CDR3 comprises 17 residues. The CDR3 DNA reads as TGTGCCAGCAGCTTAGATCCAGGGTTCGTTCTGAACACTGAAGCTTTCTTT. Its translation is CASSLDPGFVLNTEAFF. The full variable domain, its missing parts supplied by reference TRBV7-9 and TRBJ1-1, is DTGVSQNPRHKITKRGQNVTFRCDPISEHNRLYWYRQTLGQGPEFLTYFQNEAQLEKSRLLSDRFSAERPKGSFSTLEIQRTEQGDSAMYLCASSLDPGFVLNTEAFFGQGTRLTVV.